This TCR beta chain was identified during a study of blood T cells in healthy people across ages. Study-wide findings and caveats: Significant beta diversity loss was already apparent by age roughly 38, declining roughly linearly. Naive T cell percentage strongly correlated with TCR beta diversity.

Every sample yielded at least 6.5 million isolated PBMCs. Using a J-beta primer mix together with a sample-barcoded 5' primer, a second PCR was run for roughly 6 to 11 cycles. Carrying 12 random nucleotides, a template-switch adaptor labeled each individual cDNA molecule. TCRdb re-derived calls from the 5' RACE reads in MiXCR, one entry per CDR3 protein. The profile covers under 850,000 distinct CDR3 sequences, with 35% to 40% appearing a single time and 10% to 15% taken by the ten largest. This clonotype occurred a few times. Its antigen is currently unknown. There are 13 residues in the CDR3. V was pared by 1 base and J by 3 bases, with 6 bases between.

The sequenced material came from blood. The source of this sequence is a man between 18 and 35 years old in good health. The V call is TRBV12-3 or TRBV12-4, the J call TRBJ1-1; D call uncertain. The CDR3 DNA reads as TGTGCCAGCAGTTTAGGGCCTTACACTGAAGCTTTCTTT. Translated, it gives CASSLGPYTEAFF.